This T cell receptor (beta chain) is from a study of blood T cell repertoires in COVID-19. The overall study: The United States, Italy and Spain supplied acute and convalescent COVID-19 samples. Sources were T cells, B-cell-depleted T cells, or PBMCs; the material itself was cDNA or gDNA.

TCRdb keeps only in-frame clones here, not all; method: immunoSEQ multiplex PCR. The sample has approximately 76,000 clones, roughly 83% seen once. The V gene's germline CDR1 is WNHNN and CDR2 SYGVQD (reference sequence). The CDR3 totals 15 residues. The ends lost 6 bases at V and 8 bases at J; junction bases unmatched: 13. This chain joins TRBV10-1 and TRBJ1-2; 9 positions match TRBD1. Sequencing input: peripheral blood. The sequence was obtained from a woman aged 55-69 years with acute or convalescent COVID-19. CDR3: CASRARQGERLGYTF. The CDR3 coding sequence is TGCGCCAGCAGGGCCCGACAGGGGGAGCGTCTCGGCTACACCTTC.